The 7 T cell receptor beta chains in this list originate from one sample, sequenced in a study of CD8 T cells in ankylosing spondylitis. These receptors lack a known antigen. Study-wide points: Blood from ankylosing spondylitis patients appeared to carry a characteristic eight-variant TCR beta motif.

Each CDR3 protein gets one entry after TCRdb re-called the 5' RACE reads with MiXCR. Here the sample spans about 510,000 distinct CDR3 sequences, approximately 5.3% being singletons. The sequenced sample was blood, either unsorted or a sorted T cell fraction (not recorded which). The receptor source for this set is a male donor with ankylosing spondylitis.

The table lists this clonotype with many counts. V usage is TRBV15 and J usage is TRBJ2-1; tentative D call: TRBD2 (6 bases). Germline-derived CDR1 and CDR2 are LNHNV and YYDKDF (reference sequence). This CDR3 region has 13 residues. The V gene lost 6 bases and the J gene lost 9 bases, with 15 bases spanning the gap. This chain's CDR3 is CATRDGSFGEQFF. The CDR3 region has the DNA TGTGCCACCAGGGACGGGAGTTTTGGTGAGCAGTTCTTC. Filled out from reference TRBV15 and TRBJ2-1, the complete variable domain reads DAMVIQNPRYQVTQFGKPVTLSCSQTLNHNVMYWYQQKSSQAPKLLFHYYDKDFNNEADTPDNFQSRRPNTSFCFLDIRSPGLGDTAMYLCATRDGSFGEQFFGPGTRLTVL.

This clonotype has ten or more counts. This chain links TRBV9 with TRBJ2-1, with unresolved D. Germline V gene lookup returns CDR1 SGDLS and CDR2 YYNGEE. The CDR3 is made up of 16 amino acids. V was clipped by 0 bases and J by 2 bases, with 12 bases between them. The CDR3 spells CASSVAAGNPYNEQFF. CDR3 DNA sequence: TGTGCCAGCAGCGTAGCTGCTGGGAACCCCTACAATGAGCAGTTCTTC.

There are many counts of this clonotype. This rearrangement joins TRBV3-1 to TRBJ2-1, with 14 bases aligning to TRBD2. Trimming took 4 bases from V and 7 from J; bases not matched to a gene: 6. This CDR3 contains 16 residues. Per the germline V gene, CDR1 is LGHDT and CDR2 is YNNKEL (reference sequence). The CDR3 sequence: CASSRGLAGGNNEQFF. The CDR3 nucleotides read TGTGCCAGCAGCCGAGGACTAGCGGGAGGTAATAATGAGCAGTTCTTC.

In its sample, this clonotype was seen once. One junction end disagrees with the germline gene, perhaps due to a read error. V usage is TRBV3-1 and J usage is TRBJ2-3; 12 positions match TRBD2. The CDR3 has 17 residues. The V gene's germline CDR1 is LGHDT and CDR2 YNNKEL (reference sequence). CDR3 nucleotides: TGTGCCAGCAGCCCCGGACTAGCGGGATCTGCACGAGATACGAAGTATTTT. Translation: CASSPGLAGSARDTKYF.

There are a few counts of this clonotype. The genes are TRBV7-2 and TRBJ1-1; TRBD1 matches at 7 bases. This CDR3 has 14 residues. Germline V gene lookup returns CDR1 SGHTA and CDR2 FQGNSA. Trimming removed 6 bases from V and 4 bases from J; junction bases left unmatched: 8. The CDR3: CASRRDRVATEAFF. The CDR3 DNA is TGTGCCAGCAGGAGAGACAGGGTGGCCACTGAAGCTTTCTTT.

This clonotype was counted ten times or more. The chain combines TRBV4-2 with TRBJ1-3; D is unclear. Germline V CDR1 and CDR2: LGHNA, YNFKEQ. Trimming removed 0 bases at V and 4 bases at J, with 13 bases between. The CDR3 runs 16 residues. The CDR3 reads CASSQEPSLSGNTIYF. The CDR3 DNA reads as TGTGCCAGCAGCCAAGAACCGTCCCTCTCCGGAAACACCATATATTTT.

The sample holds many counts of this clonotype. This chain uses TRBV25-1 with TRBJ1-2, with D maybe TRBD1 (6 bases). The ends were cut back, 3 bases at V and 2 bases at J, with 16 bases in the middle. The CDR3 is made up of 16 amino acids. Looked up from germline, CDR1 is MGHDK and CDR2 is SYGVNS. CDR3: CASSDSGQPPNYGYTF. DNA for the CDR3: TGTGCCAGCAGTGACAGTGGACAGCCGCCCAACTATGGCTACACCTTC.